This T cell receptor (beta chain) was found in a study of cytomegalovirus exposure and HLA in healthy donors. Here immunoSEQ multiplex PCR was the method, and the copy in TCRdb shows in-frame clones only, minus some. The data contain roughly 300,000 clones, roughly 90% of them singletons. Germline lookup yields CDR1 LNHDA and CDR2 SQIVND (reference sequence). V was clipped by 5 bases and J by 0 bases, with 11 bases between them. The CDR3 runs 15 residues. The TCR comes from a woman under 30 in good health and CMV-seronegative. The specimen sequenced was PBMCs. The chain combines TRBV19 with TRBJ1-5, with D hard to call. CDR3 bases: TGTGCCAGTAGTTGGCTCCGTGATAGCAATCAGCCCCAGCATTTT. As protein: CASSWLRDSNQPQHF.